A selection of T cell receptor beta chains follows, all from one sample in a study of pediatric ulcerative colitis. Using immunoSEQ multiplex PCR, the repertoire was profiled, and TCRdb retains in-frame clones only, with some absent. This sample yields under 70,000 clones, of which about nine tenths are seen a single time; over 1.3% belongs to the top ten. Sequencing was done on a sample of blood. These receptors originate from a boy younger than 18 who was a control in a study of pediatric ulcerative colitis. The conserved cysteine and the conserved F or W are not part of the CDR3 here.

v_gene	j_gene	CDR3aa
TRBV6-5	TRBJ2-2	ASMKGANTGELF
TRBV29-1	TRBJ2-3	SADIWRDGTDTQY
TRBV21-1	TRBJ1-5	ARSVRPEGGTNQPQH
TRBV28	TRBJ1-5	ASSLGRGPQPQH
TRBV19	TRBJ1-5	ASTGAEWGNQPQH
TRBV19	TRBJ2-1	ASSIARGNEQF
TRBV27	TRBJ1-6	ASSVLGQDNSPLH
TRBV10-3	TRBJ2-2	AISLGTQNTGELF
TRBV27	TRBJ2-1	ASSPHTSGRLNEQF
TRBV25-1	TRBJ2-3	ASSPTGGSTDTQY
TRBV4-1	TRBJ2-1	ASSQFGNTYNEQF
TRBV4-2	TRBJ1-4	ASSQEGEKLF